A single T cell receptor (beta chain) is shown here with its context. The antigen is unknown. The data were obtained in a study of regulatory T cells. Study-level points and caveats: In CD3G-deficient patients, conventional CD4+ T cells were enriched for hydrophobic CDR3 residues at positions 6 and 7.

Trimming left V 1 base short and J 2 bases short, with 12 bases between. The CDR3 spans 15 residues. CDR1 is MNHNS and CDR2 is SASEGT in the germline V gene. Amplification used 52 TRBV primers and 13 TRBJ primers. Assay: immunoSEQ multiplex PCR; the TCRdb copy retains only in-frame clones and omits some. In the table there are roughly 15,000 clones, 65% to 90% of which are singletons. The receptor's source is a person aged 30-39 years with CD3G deficiency. This rearrangement joins TRBV6-1 to TRBJ2-7; no clear D gene. Material: conventional CD4+ T cells sorted from blood. For the CDR3, the DNA is TGTGCCAGCAGTGAAGGAACGCGGAAGACCTACGAGCAGTACTTC. Protein product: CASSEGTRKTYEQYF.